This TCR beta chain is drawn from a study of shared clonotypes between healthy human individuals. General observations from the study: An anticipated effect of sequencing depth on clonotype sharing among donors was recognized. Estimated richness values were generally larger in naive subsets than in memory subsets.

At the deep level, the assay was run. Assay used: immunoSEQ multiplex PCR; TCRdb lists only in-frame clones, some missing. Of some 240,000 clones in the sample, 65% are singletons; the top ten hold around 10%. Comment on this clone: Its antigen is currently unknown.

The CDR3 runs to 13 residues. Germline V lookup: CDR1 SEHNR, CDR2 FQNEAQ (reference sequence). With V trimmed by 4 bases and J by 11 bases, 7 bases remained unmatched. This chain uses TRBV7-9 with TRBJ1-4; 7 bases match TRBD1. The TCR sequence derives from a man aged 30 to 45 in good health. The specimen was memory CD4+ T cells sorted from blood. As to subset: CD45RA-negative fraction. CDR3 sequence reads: CASSSRQGGKLFF. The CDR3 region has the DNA TGTGCCAGCAGCTCTCGTCAGGGGGGGAAACTGTTTTTT.